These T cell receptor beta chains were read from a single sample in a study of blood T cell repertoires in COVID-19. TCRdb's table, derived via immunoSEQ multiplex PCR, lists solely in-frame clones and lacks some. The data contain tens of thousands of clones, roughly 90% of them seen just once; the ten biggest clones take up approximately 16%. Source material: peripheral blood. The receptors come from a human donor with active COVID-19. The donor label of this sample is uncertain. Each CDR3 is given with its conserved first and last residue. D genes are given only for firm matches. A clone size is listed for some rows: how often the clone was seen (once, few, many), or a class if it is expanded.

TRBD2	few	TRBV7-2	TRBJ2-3	CASSSGLAGGDTQYF	TGTGCCAGCAGCTCAGGACTAGCGGGGGGAGATACGCAGTATTTT
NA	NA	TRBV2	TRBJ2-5	CASTPLARTGRETQYF	TGTGCCAGCACCCCCCTCGCCAGGACTGGGCGAGAGACCCAGTACTTC
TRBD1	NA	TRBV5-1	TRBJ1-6	CASSRSGTGSSPLHF	TGCGCCAGCAGCCGATCCGGGACAGGGAGTTCACCCCTCCACTTT
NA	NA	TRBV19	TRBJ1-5	CASSNHFGEGNQPQHF	TGTGCCAGTAGTAACCACTTCGGGGAGGGCAATCAGCCCCAGCATTTT
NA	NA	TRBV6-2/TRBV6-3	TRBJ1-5	CASSYGGVNSNQPQHF	TGTGCCAGCAGTTACGGAGGGGTCAATAGCAATCAGCCCCAGCATTTT
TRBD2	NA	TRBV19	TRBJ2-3	CATTSGGRNMLF	TGTGCCACAACTAGCGGGGGGCGAAATATGCTCTTT
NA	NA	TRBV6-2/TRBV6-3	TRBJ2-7	CASSFSSGGQRSYEQYF	TGTGCCAGCAGTTTTTCCTCGGGGGGCCAACGCTCCTACGAGCAGTACTTC
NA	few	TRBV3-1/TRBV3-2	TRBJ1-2	CASSQDRLKTEYGYTF	TGTGCCAGCAGCCAAGATAGGCTCAAGACAGAATATGGCTACACCTTC
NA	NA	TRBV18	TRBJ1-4	CASSPVAGATNEKLFF	TGTGCCAGCTCACCCGTAGCGGGGGCAACTAATGAAAAACTGTTTTTT
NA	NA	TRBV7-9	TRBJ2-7	CASSFVSRGAGYEQYF	TGTGCCAGCAGCTTTGTTAGTCGGGGGGCCGGGTACGAGCAGTACTTC
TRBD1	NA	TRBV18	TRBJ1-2	CASSPLGQGNDYGYTF	TGTGCCAGCTCACCACTGGGACAGGGAAATGACTATGGCTACACCTTC
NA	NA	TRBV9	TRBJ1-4	CASSVGQNDEKLFF	TGTGCCAGCAGCGTAGGGCAGAATGATGAAAAACTGTTTTTT
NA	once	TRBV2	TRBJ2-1	CASAQGRRGGSGQFF	TGTGCCAGCGCCCAGGGGCGTCGTGGCGGGAGTGGGCAGTTCTTC
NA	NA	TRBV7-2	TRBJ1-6	CASSLVRVGPVNSPLHF	TGTGCCAGCAGCTTAGTGAGGGTCGGGCCCGTAAATTCACCTCTCCACTTT
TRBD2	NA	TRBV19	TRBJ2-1	CASSTLRGSSYNEQFF	TGTGCCAGTAGTACCCTGCGGGGGAGCTCCTACAATGAGCAGTTCTTC
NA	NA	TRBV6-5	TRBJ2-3	CASRNRVGKTDTQYF	TGTGCCAGCAGAAACAGGGTGGGAAAAACAGATACGCAGTATTTT
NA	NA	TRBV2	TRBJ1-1	CASRAEGGRGTEAFF	TGTGCCAGCAGGGCCGAAGGGGGAAGGGGCACTGAAGCTTTCTTT
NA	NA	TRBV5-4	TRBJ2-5	CASSLQGGSRETQYF	TGTGCCAGCAGCTTACAGGGGGGGTCTCGAGAGACCCAGTACTTC
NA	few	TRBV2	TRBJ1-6	CASKGQYNSPLHF	TGTGCCAGCAAAGGACAGTACAATTCACCCCTCCACTTT
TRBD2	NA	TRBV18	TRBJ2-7	CASSRSGGGGYYEQYF	TGTGCCAGCTCACGTTCCGGGGGCGGGGGGTACTACGAGCAGTACTTC
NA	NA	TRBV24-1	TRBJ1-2	CATSDRTASYGYTF	TGTGCCACCAGTGATAGGACTGCCTCCTATGGCTACACCTTC
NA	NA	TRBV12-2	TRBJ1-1	CASRKSTTGLNTEAFF	TGTGCAAGTCGCAAGTCTACGACAGGGCTGAACACTGAAGCTTTCTTT
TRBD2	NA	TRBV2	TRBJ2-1	CASRTTGTTVGNEQFF	TGTGCCAGCAGAACGACCGGGACTACTGTTGGTAATGAGCAGTTCTTC
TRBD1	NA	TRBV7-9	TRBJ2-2	CASSLAGTGNTGELFF	TGTGCCAGCAGCTTAGCCGGGACAGGGAACACCGGGGAGCTGTTTTTT
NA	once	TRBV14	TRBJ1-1	CASRTTGEAFF	TGTGCCAGCAGGACCACAGGGGAAGCTTTCTTT
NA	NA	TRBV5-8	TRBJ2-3	CASSLPGITDTQYF	TGTGCCAGCAGCTTACCGGGGATCACAGATACGCAGTATTTT
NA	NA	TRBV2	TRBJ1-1	CASSRVMNTEAFF	TGTGCCAGCAGCCGCGTGATGAACACTGAAGCTTTCTTT
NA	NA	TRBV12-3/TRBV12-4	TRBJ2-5	CASTTGTGDYPYF	TGTGCCAGCACAACCGGGACGGGAGATTATCCGTACTTC
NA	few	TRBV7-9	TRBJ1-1	CASSLGQGGEAFF	TGTGCCAGCAGCTTAGGGCAGGGAGGGGAAGCTTTCTTT
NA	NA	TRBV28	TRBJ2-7	CATNFFGGVQQYF	TGTGCCACCAACTTTTTCGGGGGAGTGCAGCAGTACTTC
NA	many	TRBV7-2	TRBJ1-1	CASSLALDSGEAFF	TGTGCCAGCAGCTTAGCCCTCGACAGTGGTGAAGCTTTCTTT
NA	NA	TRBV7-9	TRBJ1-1	CASSQAGGTEAFF	TGTGCCAGCAGCCAGGCGGGTGGCACTGAAGCTTTCTTT
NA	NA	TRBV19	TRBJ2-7	CASSSGQTTILHF	TGTGCCAGTAGTTCCGGACAGACCACAATTCTACACTTC
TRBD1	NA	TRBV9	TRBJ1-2	CASSVATKTGTANYGYTF	TGTGCCAGCAGCGTAGCTACCAAAACCGGGACAGCCAACTATGGCTACACCTTC
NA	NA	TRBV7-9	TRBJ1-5	CASSLATRDQPQHF	TGTGCCAGCAGCTTAGCTACCCGGGATCAGCCCCAGCATTTT
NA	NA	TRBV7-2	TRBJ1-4	CASSLFWRPTNEKLFF	TGTGCCAGCAGCTTATTCTGGAGACCAACTAATGAAAAACTGTTTTTT
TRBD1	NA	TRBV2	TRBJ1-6	CASSEIDRDDSPLHF	TGTGCCAGCAGTGAAATCGACAGGGATGATTCACCCCTCCACTTT
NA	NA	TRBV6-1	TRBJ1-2	CASSEVGQFFYGYTF	TGTGCCAGCAGTGAAGTTGGGCAATTCTTCTATGGCTACACCTTC
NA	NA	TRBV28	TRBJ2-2	CATSLSRRSAGELFF	TGTGCCACCAGTCTAAGCCGGAGATCGGCCGGGGAGCTGTTTTTT
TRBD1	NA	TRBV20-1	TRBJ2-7	CSASRKGTGSNEQYF	TGCAGTGCTAGTCGGAAAGGGACAGGTTCCAACGAGCAGTACTTC
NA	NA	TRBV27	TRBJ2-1	CASSFRSSYNEQFF	TGTGCCAGCAGTTTCAGAAGCTCCTACAATGAGCAGTTCTTC
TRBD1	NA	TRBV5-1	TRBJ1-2	CASSLAGRGRNGYTF	TGCGCCAGCAGCTTGGCGGGCAGGGGGAGGAATGGCTACACCTTC
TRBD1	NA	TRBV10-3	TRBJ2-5	CAISEPGQGRSETQYF	TGTGCCATCAGTGAGCCGGGACAGGGTAGGAGTGAGACCCAGTACTTC
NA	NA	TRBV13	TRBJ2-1	CASSQGGYNEQFF	TGTGCCAGCAGCCAAGGCGGCTACAATGAGCAGTTCTTC
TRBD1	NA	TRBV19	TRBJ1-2	CASSVSGGVNYGYTF	TGTGCCAGTAGTGTGTCAGGGGGCGTTAACTATGGCTACACCTTC
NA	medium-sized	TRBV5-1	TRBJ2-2	CASSLRVRGVPSTGELFF	TGCGCCAGCAGCTTGAGGGTCAGGGGGGTCCCGAGCACCGGGGAGCTGTTTTTT
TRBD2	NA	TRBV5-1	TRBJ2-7	CASSLGTSAYEQYF	TGCGCCAGCAGCTTGGGGACTAGCGCATACGAGCAGTACTTC
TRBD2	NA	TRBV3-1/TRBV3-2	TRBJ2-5	CASSRLSGGHAQTQETQYF	TGTGCCAGCAGCCGCCTCAGCGGGGGCCACGCGCAGACCCAAGAGACCCAGTACTTC
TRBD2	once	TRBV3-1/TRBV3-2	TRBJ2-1	CASSPGTSGAWYEQFF	TGTGCCAGCAGCCCTGGGACTAGCGGGGCCTGGTATGAGCAGTTCTTC
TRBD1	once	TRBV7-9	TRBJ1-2	CASSDTWTGPNYGYTF	TGTGCCAGCAGCGATACGTGGACAGGCCCAAACTATGGCTACACCTTC
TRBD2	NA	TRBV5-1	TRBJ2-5	CASSTAGLAVPSGETQYF	TGCGCCAGCAGCACCGCGGGACTAGCAGTCCCCTCAGGAGAGACCCAGTACTTC
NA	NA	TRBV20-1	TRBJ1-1	CSASQGTEAFF	TGCAGTGCTAGCCAGGGTACTGAAGCTTTCTTT
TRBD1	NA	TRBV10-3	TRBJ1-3	CAISERTGEGTIYF	TGTGCCATCAGTGAGAGGACAGGGGAAGGAACCATATATTTT
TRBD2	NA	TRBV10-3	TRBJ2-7	CATRLAGREQYF	TGTGCCACCCGACTAGCGGGGCGCGAGCAGTACTTC